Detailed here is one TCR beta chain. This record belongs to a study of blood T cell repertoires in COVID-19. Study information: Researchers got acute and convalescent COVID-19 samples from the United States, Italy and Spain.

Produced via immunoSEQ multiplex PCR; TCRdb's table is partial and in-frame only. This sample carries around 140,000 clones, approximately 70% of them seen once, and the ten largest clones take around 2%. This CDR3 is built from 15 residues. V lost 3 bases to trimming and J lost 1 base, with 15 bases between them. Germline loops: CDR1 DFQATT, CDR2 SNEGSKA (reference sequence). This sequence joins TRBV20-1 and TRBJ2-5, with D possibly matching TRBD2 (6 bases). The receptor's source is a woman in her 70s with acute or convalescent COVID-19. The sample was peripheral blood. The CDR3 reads CSASYEAGPQETQYF. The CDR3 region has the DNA TGCAGTGCTAGTTACGAGGCGGGACCCCAAGAGACCCAGTACTTC.